These 7 T cell receptor beta chains were all obtained from the same sample, sequenced in a study of blood T cell repertoires in COVID-19. Assay used: immunoSEQ multiplex PCR; TCRdb lists only in-frame clones, some missing. The table lists 350,000 to 550,000 clones, around 89% of them singletons. The specimen sequenced was PBMCs or T cells enriched from blood (not recorded which). These receptors all stem from a man aged 25 to 40 who had recovered from COVID-19.

The genes are TRBV14 and TRBJ1-1; D gene unclear. Germline CDR1 is SGHDN and CDR2 is FVKESK. Trimming pared 6 bases from V and 0 bases from J, leaving 8 bases between. This CDR3 region has 13 residues. The CDR3 here is CASRATMNTEAFF. The CDR3 bases are TGTGCCAGCAGGGCAACGATGAACACTGAAGCTTTCTTT.

This clone was recorded only once. Here the CDR3 reads CASRTSGSSYNEQFF. CDR3 DNA: TGTGCCAGCAGAACAAGCGGGAGTTCCTACAATGAGCAGTTCTTC. The chain carries TRBV4-2 and TRBJ2-1; 8 nucleotides align to TRBD2. CDR1 and CDR2 from the germline V gene are LGHNA and YNFKEQ. Germline trimming cut 6 bases from V and 1 base from J; bases unmatched to any gene: 5. The CDR3 covers 15 residues.

The CDR3 coding sequence is TGTGCCACCTCGGGGAAGAATCGACAAAATGAGCAGTTCTTC. The encoded protein is CATSGKNRQNEQFF. The chain is built from TRBV6-6 and TRBJ2-1; weak D call: TRBD2 (5 bases). This CDR3 is 14 amino acids long. Looked up from germline, CDR1 is MNHNY and CDR2 is SVGAGI (reference sequence). The germline V and J ends were trimmed by 10 bases and 7 bases, with 20 bases remaining between them.

This chain joins TRBV11-2 and TRBJ2-5; D may be TRBD1 (6 bases). V gave up 3 bases and J gave up 5 bases, with 13 bases separating them. CDR3 size: 14 residues. Germline CDR1 and CDR2: SGHAT and FQNNGV. The CDR3 DNA reads TGTGCCAGCAGCTTCCTGGAGAGGGGGGAGACCCAGTACTTC. It is translated as CASSFLERGETQYF.

This clone was detected once. V usage is TRBV11-3 and J usage is TRBJ1-1; D is unclear. The ends were cut back, 4 bases at V and 1 base at J, with 4 bases in the middle. CDR1 and CDR2 from the germline V gene are SGHNT and YENEEA. CDR3 length: 12 residues. In DNA form, the CDR3 reads TGTGCCAGCAGCTCCCAGAACACTGAAGCTTTCTTT. This codes for CASSSQNTEAFF.

J is TRBJ1-2 and V is TRBV5-4; D may be TRBD1 (6 bases). This CDR3 comprises 14 residues. Germline-derived CDR1 and CDR2 are SGHNT and YYREEE (reference sequence). Between the trimmed V and J ends, which lost 0 bases and 3 bases, there was a span of 9 bases. The CDR3 bases are TGTGCCAGCAGCTTGGACAGGGTGGACTATGGCTACACCTTC. Translated: CASSLDRVDYGYTF.

The chain uses TRBV3-1 (or the pseudogene TRBV3-2) and TRBJ2-7; TRBD2 agrees at 7 bases. With V trimmed by 1 base and J by 3 bases, 12 bases remained unmatched. CDR1 LGHDT and CDR2 YNNKEL come from the germline V gene (reference sequence). This CDR3 has 17 residues. The CDR3 loop is CASSQGWGGGRVYEQYF. In DNA, the CDR3 is TGTGCCAGCAGCCAAGGTTGGGGTGGCGGGAGAGTCTACGAGCAGTACTTC.